The 25 T cell receptor beta chains reported below all come from one sample, sequenced in a study of regulatory T cells in long-lasting Graves disease. CDR3 regions were amplified by Arm-PCR using iRepertoire HTBI primers to build TCR beta libraries. Each CDR3 protein gets one entry after TCRdb re-called the multiplex PCR reads with MiXCR. The sample holds 420,000 or so distinct CDR3 sequences; about 17% are singletons and the top ten take 23%. Time point indicated: newly diagnosed GD, antithyroid drugs for less than 3 months. RNA isolated from PBMCs was used to make the TCR library. This sample was shared with a second study, whose subject was T cells in Graves' hyperthyroidism and ophthalmopathy.

Specimen: peripheral blood mononuclear cells (PBMCs), collected at new diagnosis, from a patient treated with antithyroid drugs. These receptors were obtained from a woman aged 18-29 years with Graves disease.

The table lists this clonotype with a few counts. V and J are TRBV11-3 and TRBJ1-2; D gene ambiguous. The CDR3 has 13 residues. V gave up 3 bases and J gave up 7 bases, with 12 bases separating them. CDR1 is SGHNT and CDR2 is YENEEA in the germline V gene. CDR3 amino acids: CASSFSREGGYTF. DNA of the CDR3: TGTGCCAGCAGCTTTTCAAGGGAAGGTGGCTACACCTTC.

This clonotype showed up just a few times. The chain is built from TRBV6-1 and TRBJ2-3, with 7 bases fitting TRBD2. The CDR3 sequence is 15 residues long. Germline trimming cut 7 bases from V and 5 bases from J; bases unmatched to any gene: 12. Germline CDR1 and CDR2: MNHNS and SASEGT. CDR3 bases: TGTGCCAGCACCAAAGGGACTCAGCGGGAAGATACGCAGTATTTT. Encoded protein: CASTKGTQREDTQYF.

Many counts were recorded for this clonotype. The chain uses TRBV2 and TRBJ1-1; 9 bases map to TRBD1. V shed 7 bases and J 2 bases; nucleotides not matched to a gene: 8. Germline lookup yields CDR1 SNHLY and CDR2 FYNNEI. This CDR3 region has 15 residues. The CDR3 sequence: CASNVEGQGNTEAFF. In DNA, the CDR3 is TGTGCCAGCAATGTAGAGGGACAGGGTAACACTGAAGCTTTCTTT. Based on the CDR3 plus reference TRBV2 and TRBJ1-1, the full variable domain is EPEVTQTPSHQVTQMGQEVILRCVPISNHLYFYWYRQILGQKVEFLVSFYNNEISEKSEIFDDQFSVERPDGSNFTLKIRSTKLEDSAMYFCASNVEGQGNTEAFFGQGTRLTVV.

This clonotype was detected ten times or more. The J gene is TRBJ2-3, the V gene TRBV7-3; 14 positions agree with TRBD2. The CDR3 covers 17 residues. J lost 4 bases, V lost 4 bases, and 7 bases had no gene match. The germline gives CDR1 SGHTA, CDR2 FQGTGA. This CDR3 is CASSSQGTSGSPDTQYF. CDR3 nucleotides: TGTGCCAGCAGCTCCCAGGGGACTAGCGGGAGCCCAGATACGCAGTATTTT.

The rearrangement uses TRBV10-3 and TRBJ2-1; TRBD1 agrees at 8 bases. CDR1 and CDR2 (germline): ENHRY, SYGVKD. The V segment lost 5 bases and the J segment 8 bases; nucleotides outside the gene matches: 5. The length of the CDR3 is 13 residues. DNA of the CDR3: TGTGCCATCAGTTCGGACAGGGCCGATGAGCAGTTCTTC. It is translated as CAISSDRADEQFF.

This clonotype was seen repeatedly, ten times or more. This sequence joins TRBV3-1 and TRBJ1-1; D unresolved. Trimming cost V 5 bases and J 4 bases, with 11 bases left between them. In germline, CDR1 is LGHDT, CDR2 YNNKEL (reference sequence). The CDR3 totals 13 residues. The CDR3, as DNA: TGTGCCAGCAGCTCGAATTGGCCCACTGAAGCTTTCTTT. This encodes CASSSNWPTEAFF.

The chain links TRBV30 to TRBJ2-7; tentatively, D is TRBD2 (7 bases). Germline V CDR1 and CDR2: GTSNPN, SVGIG (reference sequence). This CDR3 has 13 amino acids. Deletions cut 3 bases from V and 3 bases from J, with 12 bases between. The DNA of the CDR3 is TGTGCCTGGAGGAAGGGGGGGGGCTACGAGCAGTACTTC. Encoded protein: CAWRKGGGYEQYF. The variable domain in full, with the rest retrieved from reference TRBV30 and TRBJ2-7, is SQTIHQWPATLVQPVGSPLSLECTVEGTSNPNLYWYRQAAGRGLQLLFYSVGIGQISSEVPQNLSASRPQDRQFILSSKKLLLSDSGFYLCAWRKGGGYEQYFGPGTRLTVT.

This clonotype was recorded at least ten times. The chain is built from TRBV20-1 and TRBJ2-7; 16 bases match TRBD2. Germline V gene lookup returns CDR1 DFQATT and CDR2 SNEGSKA (reference sequence). Trimming took 6 bases from V and 6 from J; bases not matched to a gene: 14. The CDR3 contains 17 residues. The CDR3 DNA reads as TGCAGTGCCGGGTTCCAGGGACTAGCGGGAGGGCTGATCGAGCAGTACTTC. Its translation is CSAGFQGLAGGLIEQYF.

The V call is TRBV28, the J call TRBJ2-7, with a weak D call TRBD2 (7 bases). This CDR3 has 19 residues. Trimming took 6 bases from V and 0 from J, leaving 27 bases between them. Germline V gene lookup returns CDR1 MDHEN and CDR2 SYDVKM. CDR3 DNA sequence: TGTGCCAGCAGAAAAGTACGGGGGGCGCTCCCCGAACGCTCCTACGAGCAGTACTTC. This translates into CASRKVRGALPERSYEQYF.

Comments on this clonotype: This sequence is one base from a far larger clone and is likely a read error. The chain combines TRBV7-3 with TRBJ2-3, with 9 bases aligning to TRBD2. The CDR3 sequence is 16 residues long. Germline V gene lookup returns CDR1 SGHTA and CDR2 FQGTGA. Germline trimming cut 2 bases from V and 1 base from J; bases unmatched to any gene: 4. The CDR3 region is CASSLAGGAGTDTQYF. DNA for the CDR3: TGTGCCAGCAGCTTAGCGGGAGGGGCGGGCACAGATACGCAGTATTTT.

This clonotype was found many times. The J gene is TRBJ1-2, the V gene TRBV28; possibly TRBD1 for D (6 bases). Trimming removed 5 bases from V and 5 bases from J, with 15 bases in between. The CDR3 is 14 amino acids. The V gene's germline CDR1 is MDHEN and CDR2 SYDVKM. The CDR3 is CASSLTGSRYGYTF. The CDR3 DNA reads as TGTGCCAGCAGTCTTACAGGGTCCCGGTATGGCTACACCTTC.

This clonotype has at least ten counts. V is TRBV20-1 and J is TRBJ2-2, with TRBD2 matching over 9 bases. Germline V gene sequence: CDR1 DFQATT, CDR2 SNEGSKA (reference sequence). The CDR3 is 14 residues long. The ends lost 1 base at V and 7 bases at J; junction bases unmatched: 4. The CDR3: CSARVAGEVGELFF. CDR3 DNA: TGCAGTGCTAGAGTAGCGGGAGAGGTCGGGGAGCTGTTTTTT.

This clonotype was counted a few times. A much larger clonotype is one base distant, so this may be a read error. The gene calls are TRBV2 and TRBJ2-7; 11 bases fit TRBD2. Germline V CDR1 and CDR2: SNHLY, FYNNEI. This CDR3 is built from 17 residues. Trimming at V came to 4 bases and at J to 4 bases, leaving 12 bases not matched to a gene. This CDR3 reads CASSGDIPGLAVYEQYF. DNA for the CDR3: TGTGCCAGCAGTGGTGACATCCCGGGACTAGCGGTATACGAGCAGTACTTC.

The J gene is TRBJ2-5, the V gene TRBV13; D uncertain. Germline V lookup: CDR1 PRHDT, CDR2 FYEKMQ (reference sequence). The CDR3 has 16 amino acids. V lost 5 bases and J lost 4, with 20 bases in between. The DNA for the CDR3 is TGTGCCAGCAGCCCCTCTGGAGAAGCTGGCGGAGAGACCCAGTACTTC. Translating gives CASSPSGEAGGETQYF.

This clonotype occurred many times. This rearrangement joins TRBV7-2 to TRBJ2-2, with D perhaps matching TRBD2 (5 bases). The length of the CDR3 is 15 residues. The germline CDR1 and CDR2 sequences are SGHTA and FQGNSA. V was pared by 1 base and J by 4 bases, with 10 bases between. The CDR3 loop is CASSLVVLATGELFF. CDR3 DNA: TGTGCCAGCAGCTTAGTTGTCCTAGCCACCGGGGAGCTGTTTTTT.

The chain uses TRBV19 and TRBJ1-1; unclear D gene. Germline V gene data show CDR1 as LNHDA and CDR2 as SQIVND (reference sequence). Between the trimmed V and J ends, which lost 9 bases and 4 bases, there was a span of 15 bases. This CDR3 contains 13 residues. The CDR3 reads CASRIREPTEAFF. CDR3 DNA: TGTGCCAGCAGAATCCGGGAGCCCACTGAAGCTTTCTTT.

The rearrangement joins TRBV19 to TRBJ1-5, with TRBD1 matching 9 bases. The CDR3 contains 16 residues. CDR1 and CDR2 (germline): LNHDA, SQIVND (reference sequence). V lost 3 bases to trimming and J lost 6 bases; unmatched junction nucleotides: 9. CDR3 amino acids: CASSILGTGLSQPQHF. The CDR3 DNA is TGTGCCAGTAGTATCCTCGGGACAGGGCTTTCTCAGCCCCAGCATTTT.

Note on this clonotype: A much bigger clone sits one base away, suggesting this may be a read error. The chain combines TRBV30 with TRBJ2-1; 8 nucleotides match TRBD2. Unmatched junction bases numbered 7, after V lost 8 bases and J lost 1 base. The CDR3 consists of 14 residues. Per the germline V gene, CDR1 is GTSNPN and CDR2 is SVGIG (reference sequence). DNA for the CDR3: TGTGCCAGGGAGCGGGAGAAATCCTACAATGAGCAGTTCTTC. This encodes CAREREKSYNEQFF.

In this sample, this clonotype turned up many times. The V gene is TRBV4-1, the J gene TRBJ1-2, with TRBD1 identical over 12 bases. J was trimmed by 6 bases and V by 0 bases; bases with no gene match: 2. This CDR3 has 15 residues. Germline V gene lookup returns CDR1 MGHRA and CDR2 YSYEKL. CDR3 residues: CASSQEGTGGHGYTF. The CDR3 nucleotides are TGCGCCAGCAGCCAAGAAGGGACAGGGGGCCATGGCTACACCTTC.

This clonotype was seen many times. This chain joins TRBV3-1 and TRBJ1-2; D is undetermined. The CDR3 has 13 residues. V was trimmed by 0 bases and J by 8 bases, leaving 10 bases between them. From germline, CDR1 is LGHDT and CDR2 YNNKEL (reference sequence). CDR3 coding DNA: TGTGCCAGCAGCCAAGAAACCAGCCGCGGCTACACCTTC. It specifies CASSQETSRGYTF.

In this sample, this clonotype turned up a few times. The chain couples TRBV4-3 to TRBJ1-2, with a weak D call TRBD1 (6 bases). Trimming pared 2 bases from V and 0 bases from J, leaving 13 bases between. Per germline, CDR1 LGHNA and CDR2 YSLEER. The CDR3 extends over 16 amino acids. CDR3 in DNA: TGCGCCAGCAGCCAATCAGAGGGGGGAGCTAACTATGGCTACACCTTC. Residues: CASSQSEGGANYGYTF.

This clonotype came up many times. The chain uses TRBV28 and TRBJ1-5, with D uncertain. V dropped 7 bases and J dropped 6 bases, with 13 bases sitting between them. The CDR3 consists of 13 residues. CDR1 MDHEN and CDR2 SYDVKM come from the germline V gene. The DNA for the CDR3 is TGTGCCAGCACAGAACTCGACTCTCAGCCCCAGCATTTT. It codes for CASTELDSQPQHF.

The chain combines TRBV6-2 or TRBV6-3 with TRBJ1-1, with D possibly being TRBD1 (5 bases). Germline CDR1 is MNHEY and CDR2 is SVGEGT. This CDR3 contains 14 residues. With 3 bases removed from V and 0 bases from J, the gap between germline ends came to 8 bases. CDR3 region: CASSYAGMNTEAFF. The CDR3 region has the DNA TGTGCCAGCAGTTATGCAGGGATGAACACTGAAGCTTTCTTT.

The CDR3 loop reads CASGLVPRRTDTQYF. The CDR3 coding sequence is TGTGCTAGTGGTTTGGTACCCAGGCGCACAGATACGCAGTATTTT. This chain uses TRBV12-5 with TRBJ2-3; D ambiguous. CDR1 LGHNT and CDR2 FRNRAP come from the germline V gene. V gave up 0 bases and J gave up 1 base, with 8 bases separating them. The CDR3 loop spans 15 amino acids.

In this sample, this clonotype turned up many times. The gene calls are TRBV20-1 and TRBJ2-1; D is undetermined. The CDR3 has 10 residues. Germline V gives CDR1 DFQATT, CDR2 SNEGSKA (reference sequence). Trimming pared 3 bases from V and 8 bases from J, leaving 5 bases between. The CDR3 reads CSASSDEQFF. DNA of the CDR3: TGCAGTGCTAGTTCGGATGAGCAGTTCTTC.